The 20 T cell receptor beta chains below were found in one sample sequenced in a study of T cell changes during pregnancy in multiple sclerosis. TCRdb's copy holds only in-frame clones and misses some; the assay was immunoSEQ multiplex PCR. The sample holds fewer than 80,000 clones; over 75% are singletons and the top ten take around 0.27%. This material consisted of CD4+ T cells from peripheral blood mononuclear cells, taken in the third trimester of pregnancy. Receptors were obtained from a female donor in good health, enrolled as a control in a pregnancy study.

The V gene is TRBV19, the J gene TRBJ2-7, with D perhaps matching TRBD2 (5 bases). Germline assignment: CDR1 LNHDA and CDR2 SQIVND (reference sequence). The CDR3 is 15 residues long. V was shortened by 4 bases and J by 6 bases, with 19 bases between the two germline ends. CDR3 DNA sequence: TGTGCCAGTAGTACCCGCCACGGACTCAGCGGCGAGCAGTACTTC. This sequence encodes CASSTRHGLSGEQYF.

The V gene is TRBV29-1, the J gene TRBJ2-1; D is unclear. Germline V gene data show CDR1 as SQVTM and CDR2 as ANQGSEA. The V end was cut by 4 bases, the J end by 5 bases, with 15 bases between. The CDR3 spans 14 residues. CDR3 amino acids: CSVVFSGRDNEQFF. The DNA for the CDR3 is TGCAGCGTTGTTTTCTCGGGTAGAGACAATGAGCAGTTCTTC.

The CDR3 region has the DNA TGTGCCAGCAGCCTAACGGGACAGATTCCTGACACCGGGGAGCTGTTTTTT. Its translation: CASSLTGQIPDTGELFF. The V gene is TRBV7-7, the J gene TRBJ2-2, with TRBD1 identical over 7 bases. The CDR3 has 17 residues. V dropped 5 bases and J dropped 3; count of bases not matched to a gene: 12. Germline assignment: CDR1 SSHAT and CDR2 FNYEAQ (reference sequence).

The chain has TRBV6-1 and TRBJ2-7; TRBD1 matches at 7 bases. The junction had 8 bases not matched to a gene; V was cut back by 5 bases and J by 4 bases. There are 14 residues in the CDR3. Per germline, CDR1 MNHNS and CDR2 SASEGT. CDR3 region: CASSLQGIGYEQYF. CDR3 nucleotides: TGTGCCAGCAGTCTACAGGGGATCGGGTACGAGCAGTACTTC.

The chain couples TRBV7-8 to TRBJ1-5; the D gene is possibly TRBD1 (5 bases). The germline V gene encodes CDR1 SGHVS and CDR2 FQNEAQ. Trimming left V 8 bases short and J 0 bases short, with 14 bases between. The CDR3 is 15 residues long. As DNA, the CDR3 is TGTGCCAGCCAGGGTGGGGCCTATAGCAATCAGCCCCAGCATTTT. It codes for CASQGGAYSNQPQHF.

The chain has TRBV6-5 and TRBJ1-5; no firm D call. The CDR3 has 15 amino acids. CDR1 MNHEY and CDR2 SVGAGI come from the germline V gene. Trimming cost V 4 bases and J 1 base, with 11 bases left between them. CDR3 sequence: CASSSGYSSNQPQHF. DNA of the CDR3: TGTGCCAGCAGTTCTGGGTATAGCAGCAATCAGCCCCAGCATTTT.

The chain combines TRBV6-1 with TRBJ1-6; possibly TRBD1 for D (5 bases). Trimming took off 7 bases at V and 9 bases at J, with 13 bases between the two ends. This CDR3 region has 13 residues. Germline V lookup: CDR1 MNHNS, CDR2 SASEGT. CDR3 DNA: TGTGCCAGCACTGGCAGGGATGCTTCACCCCTCCACTTT. It translates to CASTGRDASPLHF.

The chain combines TRBV4-3 with TRBJ1-2; 7 nucleotides line up with TRBD1. Germline loops: CDR1 LGHNA, CDR2 YSLEER. Trimming took 3 bases from V and 3 from J; bases not matched to a gene: 7. CDR3 length equals 15 residues. The CDR3, as DNA: TGCGCCAGCAGCCATAGTGACAGGGCGTACTATGGCTACACCTTC. Protein: CASSHSDRAYYGYTF.

This clone has a single count. The V call is TRBV4-1, the J call TRBJ1-1, with 10 bases that match TRBD1. The V gene end was trimmed by 1 base and the J gene end by 4 bases; junction bases not matched to a gene: 3. The CDR3 totals 15 residues. Looked up from germline, CDR1 is MGHRA and CDR2 is YSYEKL. CDR3 region: CASSQGQGAFTEAFF. The CDR3 bases are TGCGCCAGCAGCCAAGGACAGGGGGCCTTCACTGAAGCTTTCTTT.

The chain recombines TRBV20-1 with TRBJ1-2; TRBD1 agrees at 7 bases. After removal of 3 bases from V and 5 bases from J, the junction contained 0 bases not matched to a gene. CDR1 and CDR2 (germline): DFQATT, SNEGSKA (reference sequence). The CDR3 length is 11 residues. For the CDR3, the DNA is TGCAGTGCTAGGACAGGGTATGGCTACACCTTC. Amino acid sequence: CSARTGYGYTF.

The genes are TRBV29-1 and TRBJ1-2; D might be TRBD1 (5 bases). The CDR3 is 13 amino acids. CDR1 and CDR2 from the germline V gene are SQVTM and ANQGSEA. The V end was cut by 0 bases, the J end by 5 bases, with 10 bases between. The CDR3 bases are TGCAGCGTTGAAGATCTTCGGGGGTATGGCTACACCTTC. Residues: CSVEDLRGYGYTF.

The chain is built from TRBV6-5 and TRBJ1-2; the match to TRBD1 covers 8 bases. The CDR3 extends over 14 amino acids. V shed 4 bases, J shed 4 bases, and the junction held 5 bases outside the gene matches. Germline V lookup: CDR1 MNHEY, CDR2 SVGAGI. CDR3 coding DNA: TGTGCCAGCAGTTCTGGACAGGGAATCTATGGCTACACCTTC. Its translation: CASSSGQGIYGYTF.

The V and J genes are TRBV30 and TRBJ2-7; TRBD2 is a possible D gene (5 bases). CDR3 length: 13 residues. V was trimmed by 5 bases and J by 3 bases, leaving 14 bases between them. CDR1 and CDR2 (germline): GTSNPN, SVGIG (reference sequence). This CDR3 is CAWSGSYFYEQYF. DNA of the CDR3: TGTGCCTGGTCGGGAAGTTACTTCTACGAGCAGTACTTC.

The chain combines TRBV7-3 with TRBJ2-3; 8 bases align to TRBD2. The V gene's germline CDR1 is SGHTA and CDR2 FQGTGA. This CDR3 contains 14 residues. Trimming took 7 bases from V and 5 from J; bases not matched to a gene: 8. The CDR3, as DNA: TGTGCCAGCACCTCCGGGGGGGGCGGAGATACGCAGTATTTT. Translating gives CASTSGGGGDTQYF.

This chain joins TRBV6-5 and TRBJ2-5; weak D call: TRBD1 (5 bases). The V end was cut by 5 bases, the J end by 2 bases, with 9 bases between. Germline lookup yields CDR1 MNHEY and CDR2 SVGAGI. This CDR3 comprises 13 residues. CDR3 sequence (DNA): TGTGCCAGCAGTCGGACATTTCAAGAGACCCAGTACTTC. Amino acid sequence: CASSRTFQETQYF.

V gene TRBV6-5 combines with J gene TRBJ1-1; tentatively, D is TRBD1 (6 bases). CDR3 size: 15 residues. Germline V CDR1 and CDR2: MNHEY, SVGAGI. Between the trimmed V and J ends, which lost 2 bases and 0 bases, there was a span of 10 bases. The CDR3 nucleotides are TGTGCCAGCAGTTACAGACAGGACATGAACACTGAAGCTTTCTTT. This gives the protein CASSYRQDMNTEAFF.

The chain uses TRBV5-4 and TRBJ2-5; 7 bases are shared with TRBD2. The V gene's germline CDR1 is SGHNT and CDR2 YYREEE (reference sequence). The V gene end was trimmed by 4 bases and the J gene end by 5 bases; junction bases not matched to a gene: 11. CDR3 length: 15 residues. CDR3 amino acids: CASSDPRGVRETQYF. CDR3 coding DNA: TGTGCCAGCAGCGACCCCCGGGGGGTGCGGGAGACCCAGTACTTC.

The rearrangement joins TRBV19 to TRBJ2-1, with 12 bases fitting TRBD1. The germline V gene encodes CDR1 LNHDA and CDR2 SQIVND (reference sequence). The CDR3 covers 18 residues. Trimming removed 10 bases from V and 0 bases from J; junction bases left unmatched: 13. CDR3 loop: CATTGPRDRGLSYNEQFF. The CDR3 DNA reads TGTGCCACCACGGGCCCCCGGGACAGGGGGCTCTCCTACAATGAGCAGTTCTTC.

This chain uses TRBV5-5 with TRBJ2-5, with 7 bases matching TRBD1. Germline V CDR1 and CDR2: SGHKS, YYEKEE (reference sequence). Trimming cost V 2 bases and J 1 base; bases outside gene matches: 8. The CDR3 contains 16 residues. DNA of the CDR3: TGTGCCAGCAGCTTAAATCCAGGGGGTGCCCAAGAGACCCAGTACTTC. Amino acid sequence: CASSLNPGGAQETQYF.

This rearrangement joins TRBV7-2 to TRBJ1-1; D gene ambiguous. The CDR3 sequence is 14 residues long. The germline V and J ends were trimmed by 4 bases and 4 bases, with 13 bases remaining between them. Germline-derived CDR1 and CDR2 are SGHTA and FQGNSA. DNA for the CDR3: TGTGCCAGCAGCTCCATGGCAGTTTCCACTGAAGCTTTCTTT. Protein product: CASSSMAVSTEAFF.